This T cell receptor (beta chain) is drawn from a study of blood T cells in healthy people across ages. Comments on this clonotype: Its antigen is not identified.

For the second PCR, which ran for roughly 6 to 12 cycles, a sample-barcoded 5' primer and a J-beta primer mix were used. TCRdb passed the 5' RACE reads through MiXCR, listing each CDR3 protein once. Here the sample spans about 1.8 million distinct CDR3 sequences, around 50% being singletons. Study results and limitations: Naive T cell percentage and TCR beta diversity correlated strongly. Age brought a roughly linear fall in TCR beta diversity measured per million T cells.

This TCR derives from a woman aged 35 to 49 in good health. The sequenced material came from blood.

CDR3 in amino acids: CASSRRAGGGMDTQYF. The CDR3 DNA reads TGTGCCAGCAGCCGTCGCGCAGGGGGCGGTATGGATACGCAGTATTTT. The chain combines TRBV3-1 with TRBJ2-3, with TRBD1 matching over 8 bases. J gave up 6 bases and V 4 bases, and 12 bases lay outside the gene matches. Germline CDR1 is LGHDT and CDR2 is YNNKEL (reference sequence). The CDR3 runs 16 residues.